These T cell receptor beta chains were read from a single sample in a study of blood T cell repertoires in COVID-19. The assay was immunoSEQ multiplex PCR, and TCRdb's table has in-frame clones only and misses some. The sample records 250,000 to 300,000 clones, approximately 89% being singletons. Sequencing used peripheral blood. The origin of the receptors is a woman in her 70s with COVID-19, enrolled during active disease. Both conserved end residues are part of each CDR3. D genes are given only for firm matches. Size is stated for part of the rows, as once, few or many counts, or as a class when the clone is expanded.

>15|TRBV6-6|-|TRBD1|TRBJ2-4
CASNLRRGRQNIQYF
TGTGCCAGCAACTTACGAAGGGGGCGGCAAAACATTCAGTACTTC
>13|TRBV29-1|-|-|TRBJ1-2
CSVSSAVNYGYTF
TGCAGCGTGTCCTCGGCGGTTAACTATGGCTACACCTTC
>14|TRBV28|-|-|TRBJ1-4
CASRGAGDFEKLFF
TGTGCCAGCAGAGGGGCAGGGGATTTTGAAAAACTGTTTTTT
>19|TRBV7-2|-|TRBD1|TRBJ1-5
CASSFNRDRGRHSNQPQHF
TGTGCCAGCAGCTTTAACCGGGACAGGGGACGTCATAGCAATCAGCCCCAGCATTTT
>17|TRBV24-1|-|TRBD1|TRBJ2-2
CATSDLTGFMNTGELFF
TGTGCCACCAGTGATCTGACAGGGTTCATGAACACCGGGGAGCTGTTTTTT
>13|TRBV20-1|once|TRBD1|TRBJ2-7
CSASRTGMDEQYF
TGCAGTGCTAGTAGGACAGGGATGGATGAGCAGTACTTC
>15|TRBV11-1|once|TRBD1|TRBJ2-3
CASSGRQGSTDTQYF
TGTGCCAGCAGCGGAAGACAGGGATCCACAGATACGCAGTATTTT
>14|TRBV5-1|-|TRBD2|TRBJ2-2
CASSPSGVTGELFF
TGCGCCAGCAGCCCTAGCGGGGTCACCGGGGAGCTGTTTTTT
>18|TRBV27|-|-|TRBJ2-3
CASSHQLSRVGPTDTQYF
TGTGCCAGCAGCCACCAGTTAAGTCGGGTAGGCCCCACAGATACGCAGTATTTT
>17|TRBV4-1|-|-|TRBJ2-2
CASSQDRVVTNTGELFF
TGCGCCAGCAGCCAAGATCGCGTCGTCACGAACACCGGGGAGCTGTTTTTT
>16|TRBV5-1|-|-|TRBJ2-7
CASSLAGRVPSYEQYF
TGCGCCAGCAGCTTGGCCGGCAGGGTGCCATCCTACGAGCAGTACTTC
>12|TRBV12-3/TRBV12-4|-|-|TRBJ1-1
CASSLRNTEAFF
TGTGCCAGCAGTTTGAGGAACACTGAAGCTTTCTTT
>15|TRBV18|-|-|TRBJ1-6
CASSSRGEWNSPLHF
TGTGCCAGCTCATCACGTGGGGAGTGGAATTCACCCCTCCACTTT
>13|TRBV7-3|once|-|TRBJ1-1
CASSLSPVTEAFF
TGTGCCAGCAGCTTAAGCCCAGTGACTGAAGCTTTCTTT
>15|TRBV19|-|TRBD1|TRBJ1-4
CASRPIGTGGEKLFF
TGTGCCAGTAGACCTATAGGGACAGGAGGAGAAAAACTGTTTTTT
>15|TRBV6-6|-|-|TRBJ2-1
CASREGYGSVDEQFF
TGTGCCAGCAGGGAAGGGTATGGGAGTGTGGATGAGCAGTTCTTC
>15|TRBV6-4|-|-|TRBJ1-3
CASNNHHGRRNTIYF
TGTGCCAGCAACAACCACCATGGCAGGAGGAACACCATATATTTT
>14|TRBV3-1/TRBV3-2|-|TRBD1|TRBJ1-1
CASRPGQGNTEAFF
TGTGCCAGCAGGCCGGGACAGGGGAACACTGAAGCTTTCTTT
>13|TRBV7-3|few|-|TRBJ2-7
CASSFDRRREQYF
TGTGCCAGCAGCTTCGACAGGCGCCGCGAGCAGTACTTC
>14|TRBV5-1|few|TRBD1|TRBJ1-6
CASRKDRGSSPLHF
TGCGCCAGCAGAAAGGACAGGGGCAGTTCACCCCTCCACTTT
>14|TRBV7-9|-|-|TRBJ1-1
CASSSSRGHTEAFF
TGTGCCAGCAGCTCGAGCCGCGGGCACACTGAAGCTTTCTTT
>14|TRBV28|-|-|TRBJ2-7
CASRSTTSLYEQYF
TGTGCCAGCAGGTCCACCACATCCCTCTACGAGCAGTACTTC
>11|TRBV11-2|-|-|TRBJ2-7
CASSDYTEQYF
TGTGCCAGCAGCGATTACACCGAGCAGTACTTC
>14|TRBV28|-|TRBD2|TRBJ2-3
CASGSSGSSDTQYF
TGTGCCAGCGGCTCTAGCGGGAGTTCGGATACGCAGTATTTT
>16|TRBV28|-|-|TRBJ1-5
CASSVPITGFSQPQHF
TGTGCCAGCAGTGTACCAATTACAGGGTTTAGCCAGCCCCAGCATTTT
>15|TRBV7-6|few|-|TRBJ1-6
CASSPDDSHNSPLHF
TGTGCCAGCAGCCCCGACGACAGCCATAATTCACCCCTCCACTTT
>15|TRBV19|once|-|TRBJ2-5
CASSSIGTNQETQYF
TGTGCCAGTAGCTCTATAGGGACAAACCAAGAGACCCAGTACTTC
>11|TRBV20-1|-|-|TRBJ1-2
CSARAGLGYTF
TGCAGTGCTCGGGCGGGGCTCGGCTACACCTTC
>15|TRBV6-6|-|-|TRBJ1-1
CASSYSGDHSTEAFF
TGTGCCAGCAGTTACTCAGGGGATCACAGCACTGAAGCTTTCTTT
>11|TRBV29-1|-|TRBD1|TRBJ1-2
CSVQGLGGYTF
TGCAGCGTACAGGGGCTTGGGGGCTACACCTTC
>14|TRBV9|-|-|TRBJ2-7
CASSVSTSSYEQYF
TGTGCCAGCAGCGTATCGACTAGCTCCTACGAGCAGTACTTC
>13|TRBV19|-|-|TRBJ1-2
CASSMAQDYGYTF
TGTGCCAGTAGTATGGCACAGGACTATGGCTACACCTTC
>14|TRBV7-9|-|-|TRBJ1-2
CASSLRRSIDGYTF
TGTGCCAGCAGCTTAAGAAGAAGCATCGATGGCTACACCTTC
>15|TRBV11-2|-|-|TRBJ2-2
CASSSRAGDPGELFF
TGTGCCAGCAGCTCCCGGGCAGGGGACCCCGGGGAGCTGTTTTTT
>14|TRBV2|-|TRBD2|TRBJ2-7
CASSGTSGTAEQYF
TGTGCCAGCAGTGGGACTAGCGGGACGGCTGAGCAGTACTTC
>14|TRBV19|-|-|TRBJ1-1
CASSAYQGYTEAFF
TGTGCCAGTAGTGCGTACCAGGGGTACACTGAAGCTTTCTTT
>14|TRBV30|once|TRBD1|TRBJ1-4
CAWSDRGRGEKLFF
TGTGCCTGGAGTGACAGGGGGCGGGGTGAAAAACTGTTTTTT
>16|TRBV28|-|-|TRBJ2-1
CASSSMTEPYYNEQFF
TGTGCCAGCAGTTCTATGACTGAGCCATACTACAATGAGCAGTTCTTC
>14|TRBV3-1/TRBV3-2|once|-|TRBJ1-6
CASSPHQGTSPLHF
TGTGCCAGCAGCCCACACCAGGGTACCTCACCCCTCCACTTT